The entry below gives a single T cell receptor beta chain sequence along with its context. Its target is not known. The second PCR ran about 6 to 12 cycles with a sample-barcoded 5' primer and J-beta primers. TCRdb reanalysed the 5' RACE reads using MiXCR and keeps one entry per CDR3 protein. The table records about 1.1 million distinct CDR3 sequences, roughly two fifths of them present only once. The source of the sample is a study of blood T cells in healthy people across ages. Germline CDR1 is MNHEY and CDR2 is SVGAGI. With V trimmed by 4 bases and J by 2 bases, 7 bases remained unmatched. The CDR3 totals 15 residues. General study results and limits: Estimated diversity that came from one million T cells was considered an underestimate.

Sample: blood. The receptor was isolated from a man aged 18 to 29 in good health. This sequence joins TRBV6-5 and TRBJ2-7, with TRBD2 matching 8 bases. The CDR3 spells CASSSMGGGPYEQYF. CDR3 DNA sequence: TGTGCCAGCAGTTCCATGGGCGGGGGGCCCTACGAGCAGTACTTC.